The source of this T cell receptor beta chain is a study of T cell responses to AZD1222 COVID-19 vaccine. As regards this clone: Its antigen is not identified.

TCRdb's copy holds only in-frame clones and misses some; the assay was immunoSEQ multiplex PCR. The sample shows around 62,000 clones, around 90% of them seen only once. Study results and caveats: Repertoire samples came only from after the peak T cell response. Donors, mostly white British, included more females; clonal diversity was possibly underestimated. With two AZD1222 doses given, Spike-specific TCR breadth and depth both rose.

Sequencing was performed on peripheral blood, taken on day 0 of AZD1222 vaccination. This TCR came from an adult in good health.

CDR3 DNA: TGTGCCAGCTCCCCTCCGGACAGCGGCTTCGGAAAACTGTTTTTT. Translating it yields CASSPPDSGFGKLFF. V gene TRBV18 combines with J gene TRBJ1-4, with TRBD1 as a possible D gene (6 bases). Deletions cut 6 bases from V and 10 bases from J, with 21 bases between. Germline CDR1 reads KGHSH; CDR2 reads LQKENI. CDR3 length: 15 residues.